The rows below give T cell receptor beta chains drawn from one sample of a study of OX40 agonist ivuxolimab in advanced cancers. Clones were read by immunoSEQ multiplex PCR, and TCRdb kept only the in-frame ones, dropping some. Of fewer than 100,000 clones detected, 80% to 90% appear once; the ten largest clones hold about 0.76%. The input for sequencing was CD4+ or CD8+ T cells sorted from blood, taken in a trial of the OX40 agonist ivuxolimab. The receptors originated from an adult with an advanced solid tumor such as melanoma, head and neck, liver or kidney cancer. The CDR3 runs from the conserved cysteine through the conserved F or W. D genes are given only for firm matches. The size entry is marked missing in some rows and otherwise reads once, few, many or a size class.

CDR3 protein: CASSIEGGFYEQYF
CDR3 DNA: TGTGCCAGTAGTATAGAAGGCGGATTCTACGAGCAGTACTTC
J gene: TRBJ2-7
D gene: NA
clone size: NA
V gene: TRBV19

CDR3 protein: CASSPTGFSGNTIYF
CDR3 DNA: TGTGCCAGCAGCCCCACAGGTTTCTCTGGAAACACCATATATTTT
J gene: TRBJ1-3
D gene: NA
clone size: NA
V gene: TRBV7-9

CDR3 protein: CASSPLGTGDTEAFF
CDR3 DNA: TGTGCCAGCTCACCCCTTGGGACAGGGGACACTGAAGCTTTCTTT
J gene: TRBJ1-1
D gene: TRBD1
clone size: NA
V gene: TRBV18

CDR3 protein: CSARGENEQFF
CDR3 DNA: TGCAGTGCTAGAGGGGAAAATGAGCAGTTCTTC
J gene: TRBJ2-1
D gene: NA
clone size: NA
V gene: TRBV20-1

CDR3 protein: CASQGVFEDTQYF
CDR3 DNA: TGTGCCAGCCAGGGGGTGTTCGAAGATACGCAGTATTTT
J gene: TRBJ2-3
D gene: TRBD1
clone size: few
V gene: TRBV2

CDR3 protein: CSAGQIEQFF
CDR3 DNA: TGCAGTGCCGGACAGATTGAGCAGTTCTTC
J gene: TRBJ2-1
D gene: NA
clone size: NA
V gene: TRBV20-1

CDR3 protein: CASSPRTRGGTEAFF
CDR3 DNA: TGTGCCAGCAGCCCACGGACAAGGGGTGGCACTGAAGCTTTCTTT
J gene: TRBJ1-1
D gene: NA
clone size: NA
V gene: TRBV7-9

CDR3 protein: CASSSISGANVLTF
CDR3 DNA: TGTGCCAGCAGCTCTATCTCTGGGGCCAACGTCCTGACTTTC
J gene: TRBJ2-6
D gene: NA
clone size: NA
V gene: TRBV11-2

CDR3 protein: CASSLDWTSGRGVQETQYF
CDR3 DNA: TGTGCCAGCAGCTTAGATTGGACTAGCGGGCGCGGCGTTCAAGAGACCCAGTACTTC
J gene: TRBJ2-5
D gene: TRBD2
clone size: NA
V gene: TRBV7-2

CDR3 protein: CASRPSGGASRETQYF
CDR3 DNA: TGTGCCAGTAGGCCTAGCGGGGGGGCTTCTAGGGAGACCCAGTACTTC
J gene: TRBJ2-5
D gene: TRBD2
clone size: NA
V gene: TRBV19

CDR3 protein: CASLPGLPAPGELFF
CDR3 DNA: TGTGCCAGCCTACCGGGACTACCGGCCCCCGGGGAGCTGTTTTTT
J gene: TRBJ2-2
D gene: TRBD2
clone size: NA
V gene: TRBV6-1

CDR3 protein: CAISGTSGSANEQFF
CDR3 DNA: TGTGCCATCAGTGGGACTAGCGGGAGTGCCAATGAGCAGTTCTTC
J gene: TRBJ2-1
D gene: TRBD2
clone size: NA
V gene: TRBV10-3

CDR3 protein: CASSPRDWAYNEQFF
CDR3 DNA: TGTGCCAGCAGCCCCCGGGACTGGGCCTACAATGAGCAGTTCTTC
J gene: TRBJ2-1
D gene: NA
clone size: once
V gene: TRBV11-1

CDR3 protein: CASTDSPGVHF
CDR3 DNA: TGTGCCAGCACCGACTCGCCAGGGGTACATTTT
J gene: TRBJ1-3
D gene: NA
clone size: once
V gene: TRBV2

CDR3 protein: CASSLWSSGSSHEQYF
CDR3 DNA: TGTGCCAGCAGTTTATGGTCTAGCGGGAGTAGCCACGAGCAGTACTTC
J gene: TRBJ2-7
D gene: TRBD2
clone size: NA
V gene: TRBV28

CDR3 protein: CASSFSLAGGSDTQYF
CDR3 DNA: TGCGCCAGCAGCTTCTCGCTAGCGGGAGGATCAGATACGCAGTATTTT
J gene: TRBJ2-3
D gene: TRBD2
clone size: NA
V gene: TRBV5-1

CDR3 protein: CASSPPLAGDRETQYF
CDR3 DNA: TGCGCCAGCAGCCCGCCTTTAGCGGGAGATCGAGAGACCCAGTACTTC
J gene: TRBJ2-5
D gene: TRBD2
clone size: NA
V gene: TRBV4-1

CDR3 protein: CASVRDRKNTEAFF
CDR3 DNA: TGTGCCAGCGTTCGGGACAGAAAGAACACTGAAGCTTTCTTT
J gene: TRBJ1-1
D gene: TRBD1
clone size: NA
V gene: TRBV7-2

CDR3 protein: CASSPGSVSYEQYF
CDR3 DNA: TGTGCCAGCTCACCAGGGTCCGTCTCCTACGAGCAGTACTTC
J gene: TRBJ2-7
D gene: NA
clone size: NA
V gene: TRBV18

CDR3 protein: CASSFRETQYF
CDR3 DNA: TGTGCCAGCAGCTTTCGAGAGACCCAGTACTTC
J gene: TRBJ2-5
D gene: NA
clone size: NA
V gene: TRBV7-2

CDR3 protein: CASSLSNTGELFF
CDR3 DNA: TGTGCCAGCAGCTTAAGTAACACCGGGGAGCTGTTTTTT
J gene: TRBJ2-2
D gene: NA
clone size: NA
V gene: TRBV7-3

CDR3 protein: CASSYFRLSNQPQHF
CDR3 DNA: TGTGCCAGCAGTTACTTCCGGCTCTCGAATCAGCCCCAGCATTTT
J gene: TRBJ1-5
D gene: NA
clone size: NA
V gene: TRBV28

CDR3 protein: CASSPTGGQETQYF
CDR3 DNA: TGCGCCAGCAGCCCAACAGGGGGACAAGAGACCCAGTACTTC
J gene: TRBJ2-5
D gene: TRBD1
clone size: NA
V gene: TRBV5-1

CDR3 protein: CASSPRNSGGYEQYF
CDR3 DNA: TGCGCCAGCAGCCCCCGCAATAGCGGGGGGTACGAGCAGTACTTC
J gene: TRBJ2-7
D gene: TRBD2
clone size: NA
V gene: TRBV4-1

CDR3 protein: CASSRPGTGGWTGELFF
CDR3 DNA: TGCGCCAGCAGTCGTCCGGGGACAGGGGGGTGGACCGGGGAGCTGTTTTTT
J gene: TRBJ2-2
D gene: TRBD1
clone size: few
V gene: TRBV23-1

CDR3 protein: CASSFRGRGGASEQYF
CDR3 DNA: TGTGCCAGCAGCTTTAGAGGCCGGGGGGGGGCATCCGAGCAGTACTTC
J gene: TRBJ2-7
D gene: TRBD2
clone size: few
V gene: TRBV11-2

CDR3 protein: CASSRTGYNQPQHF
CDR3 DNA: TGTGCCAGCAGTAGGACAGGTTACAATCAGCCCCAGCATTTT
J gene: TRBJ1-5
D gene: TRBD1
clone size: NA
V gene: TRBV2

CDR3 protein: CASSYSGWALAEQYF
CDR3 DNA: TGTGCCAGCAGTTACTCCGGTTGGGCCCTCGCCGAGCAGTACTTC
J gene: TRBJ2-7
D gene: NA
clone size: NA
V gene: TRBV6-5

CDR3 protein: CATSRDRGDNEKLFF
CDR3 DNA: TGTGCCACCAGCAGAGATCGAGGAGATAATGAAAAACTGTTTTTT
J gene: TRBJ1-4
D gene: NA
clone size: NA
V gene: TRBV15

CDR3 protein: CASSLAGQHYEQYF
CDR3 DNA: TGTGCCAGCAGCTTGGCGGGACAGCACTACGAGCAGTACTTC
J gene: TRBJ2-7
D gene: TRBD1
clone size: NA
V gene: TRBV5-4

CDR3 protein: CASSRPAGVTDTQYF
CDR3 DNA: TGTGCCAGTAGTAGGCCAGCGGGAGTAACAGATACGCAGTATTTT
J gene: TRBJ2-3
D gene: TRBD2
clone size: NA
V gene: TRBV19

CDR3 protein: CASSLVDTEAFF
CDR3 DNA: TGTGCCAGCAGCTTGGTAGACACTGAAGCTTTCTTT
J gene: TRBJ1-1
D gene: NA
clone size: few
V gene: TRBV5-6

CDR3 protein: CSATHYNEQFF
CDR3 DNA: TGCAGTGCTACCCACTACAATGAGCAGTTCTTC
J gene: TRBJ2-1
D gene: NA
clone size: NA
V gene: TRBV20-1

CDR3 protein: CASSPPQTEAFF
CDR3 DNA: TGTGCCAGCAGCCCCCCCCAAACTGAAGCTTTCTTT
J gene: TRBJ1-1
D gene: NA
clone size: NA
V gene: TRBV28

CDR3 protein: CASNKGSGANVLTF
CDR3 DNA: TGTGCCAGCAACAAGGGATCTGGGGCCAACGTCCTGACTTTC
J gene: TRBJ2-6
D gene: NA
clone size: NA
V gene: TRBV7-9

CDR3 protein: CASSPEGYEQYF
CDR3 DNA: TGTGCCAGCAGCCCAGAGGGCTACGAGCAGTACTTC
J gene: TRBJ2-7
D gene: NA
clone size: once
V gene: TRBV7-8

CDR3 protein: CASSTGFNQPQHF
CDR3 DNA: TGTGCCAGTAGTACGGGATTCAATCAGCCCCAGCATTTT
J gene: TRBJ1-5
D gene: NA
clone size: few
V gene: TRBV19

CDR3 protein: CASSPSGTDYEKLFF
CDR3 DNA: TGTGCCAGCTCACCCTCCGGGACGGATTATGAAAAACTGTTTTTT
J gene: TRBJ1-4
D gene: NA
clone size: NA
V gene: TRBV18

CDR3 protein: CASSPGDGSNQPQHF
CDR3 DNA: TGTGCCAGCAGCCCCGGGGACGGTAGCAATCAGCCCCAGCATTTT
J gene: TRBJ1-5
D gene: NA
clone size: few
V gene: TRBV4-2

CDR3 protein: CASSLKGNNEQFF
CDR3 DNA: TGTGCCAGCAGCTTAAAAGGGAACAATGAGCAGTTCTTC
J gene: TRBJ2-1
D gene: NA
clone size: NA
V gene: TRBV7-3